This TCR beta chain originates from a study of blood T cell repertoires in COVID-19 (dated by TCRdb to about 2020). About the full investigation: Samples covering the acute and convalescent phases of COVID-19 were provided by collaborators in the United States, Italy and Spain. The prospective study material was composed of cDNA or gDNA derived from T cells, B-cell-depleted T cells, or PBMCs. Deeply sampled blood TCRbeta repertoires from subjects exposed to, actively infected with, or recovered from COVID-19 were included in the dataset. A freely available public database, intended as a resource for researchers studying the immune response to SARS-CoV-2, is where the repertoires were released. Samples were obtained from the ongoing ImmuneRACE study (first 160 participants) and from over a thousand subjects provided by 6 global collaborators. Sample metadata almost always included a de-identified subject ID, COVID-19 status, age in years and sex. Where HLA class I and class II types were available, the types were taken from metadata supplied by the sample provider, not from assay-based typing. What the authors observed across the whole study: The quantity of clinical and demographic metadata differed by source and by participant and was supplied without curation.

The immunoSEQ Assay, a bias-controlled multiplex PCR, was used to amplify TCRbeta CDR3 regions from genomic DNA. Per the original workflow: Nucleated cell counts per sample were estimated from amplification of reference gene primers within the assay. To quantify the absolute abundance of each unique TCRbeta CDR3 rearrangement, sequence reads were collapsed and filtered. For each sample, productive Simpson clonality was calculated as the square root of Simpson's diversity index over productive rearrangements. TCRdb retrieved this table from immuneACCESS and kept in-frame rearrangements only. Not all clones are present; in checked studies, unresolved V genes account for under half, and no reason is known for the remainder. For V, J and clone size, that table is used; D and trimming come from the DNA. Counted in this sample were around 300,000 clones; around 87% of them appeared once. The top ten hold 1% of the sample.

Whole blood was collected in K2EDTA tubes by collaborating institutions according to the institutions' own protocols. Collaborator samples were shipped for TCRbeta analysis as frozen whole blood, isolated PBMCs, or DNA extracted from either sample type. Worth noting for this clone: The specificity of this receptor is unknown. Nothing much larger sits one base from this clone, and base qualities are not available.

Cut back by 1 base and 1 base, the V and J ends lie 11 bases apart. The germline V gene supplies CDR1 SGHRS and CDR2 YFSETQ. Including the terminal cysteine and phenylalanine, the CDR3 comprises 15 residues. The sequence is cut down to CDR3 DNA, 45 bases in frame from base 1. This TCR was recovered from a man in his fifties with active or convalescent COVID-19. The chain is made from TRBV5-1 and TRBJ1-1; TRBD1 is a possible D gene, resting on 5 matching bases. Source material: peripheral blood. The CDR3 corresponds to CASSLRAGPNTEAFF. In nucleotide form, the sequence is TGCGCCAGCAGCTTGAGGGCAGGGCCGAACACTGAAGCTTTCTTT.